This TCR beta chain is from a study of cytomegalovirus exposure and HLA in healthy donors (dated by TCRdb to the late 2010s). About the full investigation: An earlier analysis of around 600 of the donors reported approximately 270 Gb of sequence data and 117 million unique TCR beta sequences from about 180 million T cells. An early release covering approximately 600 HLA-typed donors comprised about 300 gigabases of sequencing data and some 79 million unique TCR sequences. Both class I and class II loci were covered by HLA typing, at four-digit resolution. Rather than using new phenotypic data, the later analysis identified candidate immune exposures from TCR beta sequences and from how often those sequences occurred across donors. Across about 370 genotyped donors of the cohort, an average of 235,054 unique TCR beta nucleotide sequences per donor were sequenced, and around 20% of those sequences were non-productive. A later analysis re-analyzed previously published TCR beta repertoires from 550 to 700 donors and added high-resolution HLA genotyping to study TCR occurrence patterns. Genome-wide SNP genotypes for about 55% of the 666 donors were used in a later genetic analysis, which treated that subset as a discovery cohort. The number of typed donors differed by locus: about 620-630 for A, B, C, DRB1 and DQB1; 522 for DQA1; approximately 600 for DPA1; and about 450 for DPB1. The T cell repertoires of several hundred subjects were profiled by immunosequencing and related to cytomegalovirus serostatus. All discovery cohort repertoires had been generated on a single sequencing platform. In addition to the first cohort of 650 to 800 subjects, a separate validation cohort of 120 different subjects was used. The study aimed to test whether signatures of past pathogen exposure could be identified by cataloging public T cell receptors. Because of strong linkage in the cohort, a few DR-DQ haplotypes were treated as single units for association and clustering. Among the roughly 390 genotyped donors, around 81% belonged to the genetic ancestry cluster associated with self-reported Caucasian donors. An earlier analysis of around 580 of the donors used high-throughput TCR beta sequencing to judge whether each TCR beta V gene segment behaved as functional or pseudogenic. To predict cytomegalovirus infection status, the study combined high-throughput TCR immunosequencing, statistical association of individual TCRs with disease status, and machine learning. Donor age, sex, ethnicity and CMV serostatus were compiled alongside the repertoire data. The research as a whole found: The 87-base-pair reads could not distinguish some IMGT-functional V segments, including TRBV6-2 and TRBV6-3, so those segments were excluded. In the study, 150 to 200 TCR beta chains were listed as associated with cytomegalovirus. In vitro tests confirmed that three of the cytomegalovirus-associated TCR beta chains recognize cytomegalovirus antigens. The cohort was sequenced for TCR beta chains only, and without alpha or paired-chain data the features that could be detected were limited. Broadly in line with IMGT annotations, most TCR beta V segments showed up in productive rearrangements about 90% or about 30% of the time in an earlier analysis of a few hundred of the donors. Several of the top co-occurrence clusters appeared to be linked to parvovirus B19, influenza, CMV and Epstein-Barr virus, according to a later analysis. In a later analysis, HLA-associated TCR beta chains showed more clonal expansion and lower generation probabilities than non-associated chains that were equally common. A further reported finding was that TCR beta sequences accurately predicted the HLA-A and HLA-B alleles for most subjects in the first cohort. Across donors, most TCR sequences were observed very rarely, whereas some public TCRs were present in many individuals. Because counts were too low, seventeen rarely observed V segments, including chromosome 9 orphons, were left out of the earlier analysis of about 500 of the donors. Most CMV-associated TCR beta chains appeared to be HLA-restricted in a later analysis, and the HLA associations seemed to be driven largely by CMV exposure. Roughly uniform sequencing depth across donors was assumed in presence/absence analyses, although this assumption may not hold. The only immune exposure information available for the cohort was CMV serostatus. In both the original and validation cohorts, the classifier was reported to diagnose cytomegalovirus status with high specificity and sensitivity. In a later analysis, the rate of TCR association differed among HLA loci, with DRB1 alleles having the most associated TCRs and HLA-C alleles having the fewest. Assigning TCR associations to individual alleles was difficult when HLA alleles, especially DR and DQ, strongly co-occurred. It was suggested by the authors that the approach could potentially be generalized to other disease states and immunological phenotypes. At a false discovery rate of 0.05, a later analysis linked roughly 17,000 TCR beta sequences to specific HLA alleles. The sequencing pipeline was judged likely to have produced a cluster of highly shared sequence variants as a technical artifact. Because HLA typing was missing for some donors at each locus, association tests included only the typed subset. V-gene and J-gene trimming of TCR beta chains was associated with a missense DCLRE1C variant in a later genetic analysis, and the association was replicated in an independent cohort. Correlated functional status among segregating V segments might be attributable to linkage disequilibrium, but an unknown experimental factor could not be ruled out. Compared with the roughly 670-donor mean, donors in an Asian-associated ancestry cluster had fewer N-insertions in productive TCRs, according to a later genetic analysis.

The method behind the library was the immunoSEQ multiplex PCR assay. For the multiplex PCR, a mixture combining 60 forward primers for TCR Vbeta segments and 13 reverse primers for TCR Jbeta segments was used. The CDR3 region of rearranged TCR beta genes was amplified from genomic DNA with a multiplex PCR assay. The amplified TCR beta libraries were sequenced on the Illumina HiSeq System as 87-base-pair reads. The paper's data handling went like this. A later analysis tallied 75 million to 95 million unique TCR beta chains across the 600 to 700 repertoires, and some 10 million of those chains were shared by two or more donors. Raw reads were error-corrected and collapsed into unique sequences by a nearest-neighbor algorithm in which closely related sequences were merged to remove PCR and sequencing errors. CDR3 sequences were aligned to IMGT reference sequences to assign V, D and J gene segments. Each retained sequence needed at least a six-nucleotide match to both a V gene segment and a J gene segment. Rearrangements were classified as productive when the CDR3 lacked stop codons and remained in frame with V and J, and all other rearrangements were classified as non-productive. Following IMGT convention, CDR3 was defined as the stretch from the second conserved V-encoded cysteine up to the conserved J-encoded phenylalanine. In an earlier analysis of approximately 590 of the donors, sequences lacking an unambiguous match to a single V gene segment were excluded. An earlier analysis of 587 of the donors called V segments functional above 56.7% productive rearrangements and segregating when the between-donor standard deviation exceeded 5%. A statistical classification framework was built to diagnose cytomegalovirus status from the catalog of TCR beta chain sequences. In a later analysis, TCR nucleotide sequences were compared against IMGT/GENE-DB human TR gene sequences so that V and J genes could be assigned. The TCRdist pipeline was used in a later analysis to assign CDR3 sequences and most-parsimonious VDJ recombination scenarios. In a later analysis, each TCR beta chain was defined by its CDR3 amino acid sequence together with its V-gene family, and reads without a unique V-gene family were excluded. In a later analysis, fewer than 650 highly shared, low-generation-probability nucleotide sequences were removed to address suspected cross-contamination and a sequencing artifact. For each public chain, a later analysis derived a clonal expansion index from normalized ranks of inferred template counts within each repertoire. A later analysis computed generation probabilities with a VDJ recombination model fitted to out-of-frame rearrangements, and checked the results against IGoR. In a later analysis, hypergeometric tests were used to score TCR-TCR, TCR-HLA and TCR-CMV co-occurrence, with a repertoire-size bias correction applied to TCR pairs. To estimate false discovery rates, a later analysis permuted the HLA or CMV assignments 20 times. In a later analysis, co-occurring TCRs were grouped using DBSCAN, with TCRdist sequence similarity added in when clustering inside HLA-allele-positive subsets. For co-occurrence clustering, repertoires with fewer than 30,000 or more than 120,000 public chains were excluded, along with four or five repertoires with anomalous nucleotide sharing. Imported from immuneACCESS, the table was reduced by TCRdb to in-frame sequences with V and J called. These copies leave out some clones; in studies compared against another copy, an unresolved V gene accounts for under half, and the cause of the remainder is not known. The D gene and trimming were derived from the DNA, and the V and J assignments and clone size from that table. Across this sample there are 120,000 or so clones, with over 70% seen only once. The ten largest clones capture around 4% of the sample.

Regarding this clone: No cognate antigen has been identified for it. No clone much larger than this one lies a single base away; base qualities are absent.

The germline ends are 8 bases apart after V is trimmed by 3 bases and J by 5 bases. Looking up the germline V gene (reference sequence) yields CDR1 SGHNT and CDR2 YYREEE. The CDR3 goes from the cysteine to the phenylalanine over 12 residues. The only DNA kept is the CDR3, 36 bases in frame from the first base. The cohort consisted of fewer than 700 healthy bone marrow donors. All cohort members were sampled while nominally healthy, although unrecorded immune exposures were likely present. The donor was CMV seropositive and was included in the group of 300 or so seropositive cohort members. A peripheral blood sample was provided by each donor, and peripheral blood mononuclear cells were used for TCR beta sequencing. Genomic DNA extraction from the blood cell samples was performed with the Qiagen DNeasy Blood Extraction Kit.

The V gene is TRBV5-4 and the J gene is TRBJ2-5, and possibly TRBD1, on 5 matching bases. The sample comprised PBMCs. This clonotype was sampled from a man aged 18 to 30 in good health and CMV-seropositive. The CDR3 sequence is CASSSPGETQYF. Read as DNA, the sequence is TGTGCCAGCAGCTCTCCAGGGGAGACCCAGTACTTC.